Listed here are 20 T cell receptor beta chains from one sample, sequenced in a study of regulatory T cells in long-lasting Graves disease. Time point given: persistent/refractory GD, antithyroid drugs over 5 years with positive TRAb. TCR sequences were obtained from RNA taken from PBMCs. The TCR beta library used iRepertoire HTBI primers with Arm-PCR amplification of CDR3. TCRdb ran MiXCR on the multiplex PCR reads and lists one entry per CDR3 protein. The table records 400,000 to 600,000 distinct CDR3 sequences, around a fifth of them present only once. The sample here was peripheral blood mononuclear cells (PBMCs), taken when the disease was refractory, from a patient treated with antithyroid drugs. These receptor sequences come from a female donor with Graves disease.

This clonotype was seen at least ten times. The V call is TRBV24-1, the J call TRBJ1-2; 8 positions agree with TRBD1. The CDR3 contains 14 residues. With V trimmed by 5 bases and J by 4 bases, 5 bases remained unmatched. Germline V lookup: CDR1 KGHDR, CDR2 SFDVKD. The CDR3 loop reads CATSGTGRGYGYTF. DNA for the CDR3: TGTGCCACCAGTGGGACAGGGCGAGGCTATGGCTACACCTTC.

A few counts support this clonotype. The rearrangement links TRBV3-1 to TRBJ2-2; 10 bases line up with TRBD2. Germline CDR1 is LGHDT and CDR2 is YNNKEL (reference sequence). Germline trimming cut 3 bases from V and 6 bases from J; bases unmatched to any gene: 1. There are 14 residues in the CDR3. The CDR3 bases are TGTGCCAGCAGCCAGGGGACTAGCGCCGGGGAGCTGTTTTTT. Translating it yields CASSQGTSAGELFF.

This clonotype has at least ten counts. The chain links TRBV9 to TRBJ1-5; D is uncertain. V lost 0 bases to trimming and J lost 9 bases, with 13 bases between them. The CDR3 consists of 14 residues. Germline CDR1 reads SGDLS; CDR2 reads YYNGEE. CDR3 DNA: TGTGCCAGCAGCGTAGATGGCGGTCTCTGGCCCCAGCATTTT. Translation: CASSVDGGLWPQHF.

This clonotype turned up a few times. V and J are TRBV15 and TRBJ1-1; tentatively, D is TRBD1 (5 bases). The V gene lost 3 bases and the J gene lost 3 bases, with 14 bases spanning the gap. From germline, CDR1 is LNHNV and CDR2 YYDKDF (reference sequence). There are 15 residues in the CDR3. CDR3 protein: CATSRWGVGDTEAFF. DNA of the CDR3: TGTGCCACCAGCAGGTGGGGGGTGGGGGACACTGAAGCTTTCTTT.

This rearrangement joins TRBV7-9 to TRBJ1-5, with TRBD1 matching 10 bases. The V segment lost 0 bases and the J segment 4 bases; nucleotides outside the gene matches: 12. This CDR3 has 19 amino acids. The germline gives CDR1 SEHNR, CDR2 FQNEAQ (reference sequence). This CDR3 is CASSLAGTGEIGWNQPQHF. The DNA of the CDR3 is TGTGCCAGCAGCTTAGCGGGGACAGGGGAGATCGGGTGGAATCAGCCCCAGCATTTT.

This clonotype was detected ten times or more. The chain couples TRBV12-3 or TRBV12-4 to TRBJ2-7; 14 bases agree with TRBD2. The junction had 0 bases not matched to a gene; V was cut back by 5 bases and J by 3 bases. The CDR3 sequence is 14 residues long. CDR3 in DNA: TGTGCCAGCAGTGGGACTAGCGGGAGCTACGAGCAGTACTTC. It yields the protein CASSGTSGSYEQYF.

This sequence joins TRBV4-3 and TRBJ2-7; no definite D call. Germline-derived CDR1 and CDR2 are LGHNA and YSLEER. V was pared by 0 bases and J by 6 bases, with 9 bases between. The CDR3 is 13 residues long. The CDR3: CASSQDMTSEQYF. As DNA, the CDR3 is TGCGCCAGCAGCCAAGATATGACGAGCGAGCAGTACTTC.

This clonotype occurred a few times. The chain employs TRBV19 and TRBJ2-7, with TRBD2 matching over 11 bases. V lost 6 bases and J lost 5; bases outside the gene matches: 6. The CDR3 consists of 14 residues. Germline CDR1 and CDR2: LNHDA and SQIVND (reference sequence). The chain's CDR3 is CASRETSGIHEQYF. The DNA for the CDR3 is TGTGCCAGTAGAGAGACTAGCGGGATACACGAGCAGTACTTC.

This clonotype appeared many times. The rearrangement uses TRBV12-3 or TRBV12-4 and TRBJ1-1, with D maybe TRBD1 (6 bases). V was clipped by 6 bases and J by 3 bases, with 17 bases between them. The CDR3 spans 15 residues. DNA for the CDR3: TGTGCCAGCAGCATGGGGGGGGCCCGGGACACTGAAGCTTTCTTT. Its translation: CASSMGGARDTEAFF.

In this sample, this clonotype turned up many times. This chain joins TRBV12-3 or TRBV12-4 and TRBJ1-2; no definite D call. The CDR3 has 12 residues. The ends were cut back, 3 bases at V and 4 bases at J, with 6 bases in the middle. The CDR3 reads CASSFEAYGYTF. CDR3 coding DNA: TGTGCCAGCAGTTTTGAGGCCTATGGCTACACCTTC.

A few counts support this clonotype. The J gene is TRBJ1-6, the V gene TRBV12-3 or TRBV12-4, with 10 bases matching TRBD1. The CDR3 totals 18 residues. The ends lost 5 bases at V and 0 bases at J; junction bases unmatched: 7. CDR3 nucleotides: TGTGCCAGCAGTCCTGGACAGGGGGTGAGCTCCTATAATTCACCCCTCCACTTT. Translating gives CASSPGQGVSSYNSPLHF.

A few counts support this clonotype. The chain uses TRBV19 and TRBJ1-5, with 7 bases matching TRBD1. The CDR3 runs 19 residues. The V gene end was trimmed by 6 bases and the J gene end by 2 bases; junction bases not matched to a gene: 19. Germline V gene lookup returns CDR1 LNHDA and CDR2 SQIVND (reference sequence). The chain's CDR3 is CASSPYDTRQGVGNQPQHF. CDR3 bases: TGTGCCAGTAGCCCATACGATACTCGACAGGGTGTTGGCAATCAGCCCCAGCATTTT.

This clonotype was counted a single time. The DNA for the CDR3 is TGTGCCATCAGTGATTCTTACTCTGGAAACACCATATATTTT. Translating it yields CAISDSYSGNTIYF. The J gene is TRBJ1-3, the V gene TRBV10-3; D not certain. This CDR3 region has 14 residues. Trimming left V 3 bases short and J 0 bases short, with 6 bases between. CDR1 is ENHRY and CDR2 is SYGVKD in the germline V gene.

The CDR3 reads CATSDSPIGGGRDTQYF. CDR3 sequence (DNA): TGTGCCACCAGTGATTCCCCCATTGGAGGAGGTCGAGATACGCAGTATTTT. This chain links TRBV24-1 with TRBJ2-3, with a possible D match to TRBD2 (5 bases). The V gene lost 2 bases and the J gene lost 5 bases, with 19 bases spanning the gap. The V gene's germline CDR1 is KGHDR and CDR2 SFDVKD. The CDR3 totals 17 residues.

The chain employs TRBV6-1 and TRBJ1-2; 9 bases are a match to TRBD1. The CDR3 sequence is 15 residues long. Germline V lookup: CDR1 MNHNS, CDR2 SASEGT. The ends lost 4 bases at V and 8 bases at J; junction bases unmatched: 11. The CDR3 loop is CASSVPGQGSGGYTF. The CDR3 DNA reads as TGTGCCAGCAGTGTTCCGGGACAGGGATCGGGCGGCTACACCTTC.

This clonotype was seen at least ten times. CDR3 sequence (DNA): TGTGCCAGCAGTTCAGCCACCCGGACAGGGAAGTACGAGCAGTACTTC. It yields the protein CASSSATRTGKYEQYF. The chain combines TRBV7-2 with TRBJ2-7, with 8 bases identical to TRBD1. CDR1 is SGHTA, CDR2 FQGNSA, per germline. The J segment lost 4 bases and the V segment lost 6 bases, leaving 14 bases of the junction unmatched. The CDR3 is 16 amino acids.

This clonotype was counted ten times or more. The gene calls are TRBV6-9 and TRBJ2-7, with 7 positions matching TRBD2. With 3 bases clipped from V and 4 bases from J, the junction kept 15 bases outside the gene matches. In germline, CDR1 is MNHGY, CDR2 SVAAGI. This CDR3 spans 17 amino acids. In DNA form, the CDR3 reads TGTGCCAGCAGTTACGGGGGTAGTGGCGGGAGTCTTTACGAGCAGTACTTC. Amino acids: CASSYGGSGGSLYEQYF.

This clonotype was counted many times. This rearrangement joins TRBV2 to TRBJ1-6, with TRBD1 matching over 7 bases. The CDR3 has 16 residues. Trimming removed 5 bases from V and 5 bases from J; junction bases left unmatched: 9. Germline lookup yields CDR1 SNHLY and CDR2 FYNNEI. The CDR3 DNA sequence: TGTGCCAGCAGTCGGGACAGCCCGACGAATAATTCACCCCTCCACTTT. Protein: CASSRDSPTNNSPLHF.

To note about this clonotype: This may be a read error, as it is one base from a much larger clone. The rearrangement uses TRBV24-1 and TRBJ1-2; D is undetermined. The CDR3 is 11 amino acids. The germline CDR1 and CDR2 sequences are KGHDR and SFDVKD. CDR3 protein: CATAGNYGYAF. DNA of the CDR3: TGTGCCACCGCGGGAAACTATGGCTACGCCTTC.

This clonotype was picked up one time. J is TRBJ2-3 and V is TRBV30; TRBD1 agrees at 11 bases. This CDR3 has 15 residues. Germline-derived CDR1 and CDR2 are GTSNPN and SVGIG (reference sequence). After removal of 2 bases from V and 6 bases from J, the junction contained 7 bases not matched to a gene. The DNA for the CDR3 is TGTGCCTGGAGTACGGGACAGGGGGAAATCGATACGCAGTATTTT. Its translation is CAWSTGQGEIDTQYF. The entire variable domain, with the rest obtained from reference TRBV30 and TRBJ2-3, is as follows: SQTIHQWPATLVQPVGSPLSLECTVEGTSNPNLYWYRQAAGRGLQLLFYSVGIGQISSEVPQNLSASRPQDRQFILSSKKLLLSDSGFYLCAWSTGQGEIDTQYFGPGTRLTVL.